This passage covers 19 T cell receptor beta chains from one sample sequenced in a study of shared clonotypes between healthy human individuals. Terminally differentiated effector memory CD45RA+ cells were left out of the naive CD8 fraction, which was CD45RO-negative and positively selected for CCR7. The repertoire was sequenced with immunoSEQ multiplex PCR; TCRdb's copy has only in-frame clones and lacks some. The sample shows millions of clones, approximately 94% of them seen only once. Sequenced input: naive CD8+ T cells from PBMCs. Receptors originate from a man aged 18-30 years in good health. Some clones in this sample may be carry-over from other donors' samples.

The chain joins TRBV7-3 to TRBJ2-1; D is uncertain. The V end lost 0 bases, the J end lost 0 bases, and 9 bases lay between the germline ends. This CDR3 comprises 16 residues. The germline V gene has CDR1 SGHTA and CDR2 FQGTGA. DNA of the CDR3: TGTGCCAGCAGCTTAACGAAGAGTAGCTCCTACAATGAGCAGTTCTTC. Amino acid sequence: CASSLTKSSSYNEQFF.

V usage is TRBV27 and J usage is TRBJ1-5; tentatively, D is TRBD1 (5 bases). This CDR3 contains 15 residues. Germline CDR1 and CDR2: MNHEY and SMNVEV (reference sequence). Trimming removed 6 bases at V and 2 bases at J, with 14 bases between. This CDR3 reads CASSSSPGGNQPQHF. CDR3 nucleotide sequence: TGTGCCAGCAGCTCGTCGCCGGGGGGCAATCAGCCCCAGCATTTT.

The chain has TRBV18 and TRBJ2-1; D is possibly TRBD2 (6 bases). The CDR3 covers 12 residues. The V end lost 6 bases, the J end lost 4 bases, and 7 bases lay between the germline ends. The germline gives CDR1 KGHSH, CDR2 LQKENI. The CDR3 sequence: CASSGGYNEQFF. CDR3 coding DNA: TGTGCCAGCTCGGGGGGATACAATGAGCAGTTCTTC.

The chain employs TRBV19 and TRBJ1-1; 8 bases are a match to TRBD1. The J segment lost 0 bases and the V segment lost 8 bases, leaving 2 bases of the junction unmatched. Germline V gives CDR1 LNHDA, CDR2 SQIVND (reference sequence). The CDR3 contains 13 residues. CDR3 sequence reads: CASRTGMNTEAFF. Written as DNA, the CDR3 is TGTGCCAGTCGGACAGGGATGAACACTGAAGCTTTCTTT.

The chain links TRBV6-1 to TRBJ2-1, with 7 bases fitting TRBD2. Germline values: CDR1 MNHNS, CDR2 SASEGT. This CDR3 is 14 amino acids long. Germline trimming cut 7 bases from V and 7 bases from J; bases unmatched to any gene: 10. The CDR3 nucleotides are TGTGCCAGCAACGGGCTAGCGGCCGATAATGAGCAGTTCTTC. Its translation: CASNGLAADNEQFF.

As DNA, the CDR3 is TGTGCCATCAGTGAGGTCGGGGCGGGAGGGCCCCACGAGCAGTACTTC. Its translation: CAISEVGAGGPHEQYF. The rearrangement uses TRBV10-3 and TRBJ2-7, with 9 positions matching TRBD2. Germline CDR1 and CDR2: ENHRY and SYGVKD. Trimming took 2 bases from V and 5 from J; bases not matched to a gene: 10. CDR3 length: 16 amino acids.

V and J are TRBV27 and TRBJ2-7; the match to TRBD1 covers 8 bases. Germline values: CDR1 MNHEY, CDR2 SMNVEV (reference sequence). Trimming took 4 bases from V and 1 from J; bases not matched to a gene: 9. The CDR3 totals 16 residues. This CDR3 reads CASSWTRTGSSYEQYF. The DNA of the CDR3 is TGTGCCAGCAGTTGGACAAGGACAGGGTCATCCTACGAGCAGTACTTC.

V and J are TRBV6-1 and TRBJ2-7; TRBD2 is a possible D gene (5 bases). This CDR3 is 16 amino acids long. CDR1 and CDR2 (germline): MNHNS, SASEGT. Between the trimmed V and J ends, which lost 3 bases and 0 bases, there was a span of 15 bases. CDR3 sequence (DNA): TGTGCCAGCAGTGAGGACTTCTGGTCCCCCTCCTACGAGCAGTACTTC. This encodes CASSEDFWSPSYEQYF.

This rearrangement joins TRBV5-6 to TRBJ1-2, with TRBD1 matching 7 bases. This CDR3 is built from 14 residues. The J segment lost 6 bases and the V segment lost 4 bases, leaving 9 bases of the junction unmatched. Germline V gene sequence: CDR1 SGHDT, CDR2 YYEEEE. The CDR3 spells CASSPETGIHGYTF. CDR3 DNA: TGTGCCAGCAGCCCCGAGACAGGGATCCATGGCTACACCTTC. The whole variable domain, remainder taken from reference TRBV5-6 and TRBJ1-2, is DAGVTQSPTHLIKTRGQQVTLRCSPKSGHDTVSWYQQALGQGPQFIFQYYEEEERQRGNFPDRFSGHQFPNYSSELNVNALLLGDSALYLCASSPETGIHGYTFGSGTRLTVV.

The CDR3 region has the DNA TGCGCCAGCAGTGGAGGGACAGGGGCGATGAACACTGAAGCTTTCTTT. Amino acids: CASSGGTGAMNTEAFF. The chain is built from TRBV10-1 and TRBJ1-1, with 10 bases aligning to TRBD1. With V trimmed by 4 bases and J by 0 bases, 5 bases remained unmatched. The germline CDR1 and CDR2 sequences are WNHNN and SYGVQD (reference sequence). The CDR3 runs 16 residues.

The genes are TRBV19 and TRBJ1-4, with 7 positions matching TRBD1. The CDR3 has 16 residues. Germline loops: CDR1 LNHDA, CDR2 SQIVND (reference sequence). The V and J ends lost 5 bases and 5 bases, in that order; junction bases with no gene match: 11. The CDR3 loop reads CASSDIWTGVNEKLFF. The CDR3 nucleotides read TGTGCCAGTAGTGATATATGGACAGGAGTGAATGAAAAACTGTTTTTT.

This clone was seen a handful of times. This sequence joins TRBV7-9 and TRBJ1-2; D ambiguous. The V gene lost 4 bases and the J gene lost 11 bases, with 11 bases spanning the gap. The CDR3 runs 11 residues. CDR1 is SEHNR and CDR2 is FQNEAQ in the germline V gene (reference sequence). The CDR3 reads CASSSSGTYTF. DNA of the CDR3: TGTGCCAGCAGCTCGTCAGGAACATACACCTTC.

The chain has TRBV9 and TRBJ2-3, with D perhaps matching TRBD1 or TRBD2 (5 bases each). Germline assignment: CDR1 SGDLS and CDR2 YYNGEE. V was cut by 4 bases and J by 6 bases, with 18 bases left in between. There are 15 residues in the CDR3. This CDR3 is CASSTSGTRKDTQYF. The CDR3 coding sequence is TGTGCCAGCAGCACATCCGGGACCCGCAAGGATACGCAGTATTTT. Full variable domain (rest looked up from reference TRBV9 and TRBJ2-3): DSGVTQTPKHLITATGQRVTLRCSPRSGDLSVYWYQQSLDQGLQFLIQYYNGEERAKGNILERFSAQQFPDLHSELNLSSLELGDSALYFCASSTSGTRKDTQYFGPGTRLTVL.

The chain recombines TRBV25-1 with TRBJ2-7; weak D call: TRBD2 (6 bases). The germline V gene encodes CDR1 MGHDK and CDR2 SYGVNS. The V gene lost 8 bases and the J gene lost 3 bases, with 20 bases spanning the gap. The CDR3 consists of 15 residues. CDR3 in amino acids: CASVSGGGPDYEQYF. CDR3 coding DNA: TGTGCCAGCGTATCTGGAGGAGGGCCCGACTACGAGCAGTACTTC.

V and J are TRBV29-1 and TRBJ2-7, with 7 bases matching TRBD1. This CDR3 comprises 15 residues. With V trimmed by 3 bases and J by 0 bases, 8 bases remained unmatched. CDR1 and CDR2 from the germline V gene are SQVTM and ANQGSEA. CDR3 amino acids: CSVEERGTASYEQYF. Here the CDR3 DNA reads TGCAGCGTTGAGGAGAGGGGGACAGCCTCCTACGAGCAGTACTTC.

This chain joins TRBV9 and TRBJ2-7, with D possibly being TRBD2 (6 bases). CDR1 is SGDLS, CDR2 YYNGEE, per germline. V dropped 4 bases and J dropped 2 bases, with 13 bases sitting between them. The CDR3 totals 14 residues. Written as DNA, the CDR3 is TGTGCCAGCAGCTCACGGACTACACCCTACGAGCAGTACTTC. This sequence encodes CASSSRTTPYEQYF.

V is TRBV7-9 and J is TRBJ2-7, with TRBD1 matching 8 bases. The germline V gene has CDR1 SEHNR and CDR2 FQNEAQ (reference sequence). The CDR3 spans 13 residues. The ends lost 4 bases at V and 3 bases at J; junction bases unmatched: 2. CDR3 loop: CASSSTGGYEQYF. The CDR3 region has the DNA TGTGCCAGCAGCTCAACAGGGGGCTACGAGCAGTACTTC. The full variable domain, its missing parts supplied by reference TRBV7-9 and TRBJ2-7, is DTGVSQNPRHKITKRGQNVTFRCDPISEHNRLYWYRQTLGQGPEFLTYFQNEAQLEKSRLLSDRFSAERPKGSFSTLEIQRTEQGDSAMYLCASSSTGGYEQYFGPGTRLTVT.

In its sample, this clone was seen once. V usage is TRBV7-9 and J usage is TRBJ1-3; no clear D gene. Between the trimmed V and J ends, which lost 1 base and 14 bases, there was a span of 9 bases. The germline CDR1 and CDR2 sequences are SEHNR and FQNEAQ (reference sequence). The CDR3 has 11 amino acids. The CDR3 loop is CASSLGGPLYF. CDR3 nucleotide sequence: TGTGCCAGCAGCTTAGGCGGGCCCTTATATTTT.

CDR3 coding DNA: TGTGTGGCGGGGTCCCACCCCTACGAGCAGTACTTC. Its protein product is CVAGSHPYEQYF. This chain connects TRBV28 to TRBJ2-7; weak D call: TRBD2 (6 bases). CDR1 is MDHEN, CDR2 SYDVKM, per germline. The CDR3 consists of 12 residues.